The 20 T cell receptor beta chains given below trace back to one sample, sequenced in a study of Graves' ophthalmopathy and Graves' hyperthyroidism. RNA transcripts were the template, and TCR beta CDR3 regions were amplified from them. First-round RT-PCR relied on HTBI primers, and a second-round multiplex PCR came next. TCRdb reanalysed the multiplex PCR reads using MiXCR and keeps one entry per CDR3 protein. Of roughly 600,000 distinct CDR3 sequences in the sample, about 35% were seen once. Sequencing input: peripheral blood or thyroid tissue (not recorded which). Receptors originate from an adult man with Graves' hyperthyroidism.

The V call is TRBV28, the J call TRBJ2-7; the match to TRBD1 covers 7 bases. V was clipped by 5 bases and J by 5 bases; unmatched bases: 6. The CDR3 spans 13 residues. Germline V gene lookup returns CDR1 MDHEN and CDR2 SYDVKM. The CDR3 region has the DNA TGTGCCAGCAGTCCATCCGACAGGGACGAGCAGTACTTC. It encodes CASSPSDRDEQYF.

This clonotype showed up many times. The chain combines TRBV7-9 with TRBJ1-6, with D possibly matching TRBD1 (6 bases). CDR1 is SEHNR and CDR2 is FQNEAQ in the germline V gene (reference sequence). With 7 bases removed from V and 10 bases from J, the gap between germline ends came to 17 bases. There are 14 residues in the CDR3. The DNA for the CDR3 is TGTGCCAGCACAACCTCAGGGGTTGGATCACCCCTCCACTTT. Encoded protein: CASTTSGVGSPLHF.

The CDR3 protein is CATSRSTGTAYEQYF. CDR3 DNA: TGTGCCACCAGCAGGTCTACCGGGACAGCCTACGAGCAGTACTTC. The chain uses TRBV15 and TRBJ2-7, with 7 bases lining up with TRBD1. The V gene end was trimmed by 3 bases and the J gene end by 2 bases; junction bases not matched to a gene: 7. Germline CDR1 LNHNV, CDR2 YYDKDF (reference sequence). The CDR3 is 15 amino acids.

The chain links TRBV5-1 to TRBJ2-2; 10 nucleotides align to TRBD2. CDR3 length equals 15 residues. With 2 bases clipped from V and 11 bases from J, the junction kept 9 bases outside the gene matches. The germline CDR1 and CDR2 sequences are SGHRS and YFSETQ. As DNA, the CDR3 is TGCGCCAGCAGCTTAGGGCTAGCGGGAGACAATGAGCTGTTTTTT. Its protein product is CASSLGLAGDNELFF.

The chain links TRBV3-1 to TRBJ2-7; 12 bases map to TRBD2. The length of the CDR3 is 15 residues. V lost 4 bases to trimming and J lost 7 bases; unmatched junction nucleotides: 8. Per the germline V gene, CDR1 is LGHDT and CDR2 is YNNKEL (reference sequence). The CDR3 loop reads CASSRKTSGSEEQYF. The CDR3 nucleotides are TGTGCCAGCAGCCGAAAGACTAGCGGGAGTGAGGAGCAGTACTTC.

This clonotype has just one count. The genes are TRBV5-1 and TRBJ1-3, with D perhaps TRBD1 (6 bases). Trimming shortened V by 4 bases and J by 4 bases, and 12 bases separated the two germline ends. Germline values: CDR1 SGHRS, CDR2 YFSETQ. The CDR3 spans 14 residues. CDR3: CASSLTGLGNTIYF. CDR3 in DNA: TGCGCCAGCAGCCTTACAGGGTTGGGAAACACCATATATTTT.

Comments on this clonotype: Given the absence of the conserved phenylalanine or tryptophan at the CDR3 end, a read error is likely. The chain is built from TRBV5-1 and TRBJ1-1; D is uncertain. The V and J ends lost 1 base and 4 bases respectively, with 17 bases between them. This CDR3 is 16 amino acids long. Per the germline V gene, CDR1 is SGHRS and CDR2 is YFSETQ. This CDR3 reads CASSLSRAEGSTEAFS. The CDR3 nucleotides are TGCGCCAGCAGCTTGAGTAGGGCCGAGGGTAGCACTGAAGCTTTCTCT.

This clonotype was seen a few times. The chain employs TRBV2 and TRBJ1-1; D is possibly TRBD1 (6 bases). Germline CDR1 and CDR2: SNHLY and FYNNEI. V gave up 10 bases and J gave up 0 bases, with 15 bases separating them. The CDR3 is made up of 14 amino acids. The CDR3 is CATVFNRVNTEAFF. The CDR3 region has the DNA TGTGCCACCGTGTTTAACAGGGTGAACACTGAAGCTTTCTTT.

This chain uses TRBV10-3 with TRBJ1-4, with no clear D. This CDR3 comprises 11 residues. In germline, CDR1 is ENHRY, CDR2 SYGVKD. Trimming took 6 bases from V and 7 from J, leaving 6 bases between them. CDR3 DNA sequence: TGTGCCATCAGCGTCGGTGAAAAACTGTTTTTT. This encodes CAISVGEKLFF.

Concerning this clonotype itself: At one of its ends the junction is not consistent with the germline gene, which may arise from a read error. The chain links TRBV10-3 to TRBJ2-3; 14 positions match TRBD2. The germline CDR1 and CDR2 sequences are ENHRY and SYGVKD. The CDR3 runs 15 residues. The chain's CDR3 is CASSWTSGGSDTQYF. The CDR3 DNA sequence: TGTGCCAGCAGTTGGACTAGCGGGGGGTCAGATACGCAGTATTTT.

The sample holds many counts of this clonotype. This sequence joins TRBV11-1 and TRBJ2-7; D is unresolved. The CDR3 totals 11 residues. The germline V gene encodes CDR1 SGHAT and CDR2 FQDESV (reference sequence). Trimming shortened V by 5 bases and J by 7 bases, and 9 bases separated the two germline ends. DNA of the CDR3: TGTGCCAGCAGCCAGGCCGGGGAGCAGTACTTC. It translates to CASSQAGEQYF.

The chain links TRBV7-9 to TRBJ2-7; 8 nucleotides agree with TRBD1. With 8 bases clipped from V and 7 bases from J, the junction kept 13 bases outside the gene matches. The CDR3 runs to 14 residues. CDR1 is SEHNR and CDR2 is FQNEAQ in the germline V gene (reference sequence). The DNA for the CDR3 is TGTGCCAGCTCACTCGGACAGGGAAGTCGGGAGCAGTACTTC. Translated: CASSLGQGSREQYF.

The genes are TRBV7-3 and TRBJ2-2, with TRBD2 matching over 7 bases. CDR3 size: 17 residues. CDR1 and CDR2 from the germline V gene are SGHTA and FQGTGA. V dropped 4 bases and J dropped 6; count of bases not matched to a gene: 14. The CDR3: CASSSFVTGGSSGELFF. The CDR3 DNA sequence: TGTGCCAGCAGCTCCTTTGTCACAGGCGGGAGTTCCGGGGAGCTGTTTTTT. Supplemented by reference TRBV7-3 and TRBJ2-2, the full variable domain reads GAGVSQTPSNKVTEKGKYVELRCDPISGHTALYWYRQSLGQGPEFLIYFQGTGAADDSGLPNDRFFAVRPEGSVSTLKIQRTERGDSAVYLCASSSFVTGGSSGELFFGEGSRLTVL.

The V and J genes are TRBV7-2 and TRBJ2-7; D not certain. The closer fit of TRBJ2-1 to the DNA end suggests the J call may be wrong. The CDR3 sequence is 14 residues long. Germline V gene sequence: CDR1 SGHTA, CDR2 FQGNSA. CDR3 coding DNA: TGTGCCAGCAGCTTAGGCACCTCCTACAATGAGCAGTTCTTC. Translation: CASSLGTSYNEQFF.

There are many counts of this clonotype. The V and J genes are TRBV29-1 and TRBJ2-5, with D possibly being TRBD2 (6 bases). With 7 bases removed from V and 5 bases from J, the gap between germline ends came to 14 bases. Germline V gene lookup returns CDR1 SQVTM and CDR2 ANQGSEA. CDR3 length equals 12 residues. The CDR3 protein is CSATTSWETQYF. The CDR3 DNA reads as TGCAGCGCTACAACTAGCTGGGAGACCCAGTACTTC.

This clonotype was detected only a few times. The chain combines TRBV6-2 or TRBV6-3 with TRBJ2-5; 9 bases agree with TRBD1. This CDR3 spans 15 amino acids. Trimming at V came to 5 bases and at J to 1 base, leaving 5 bases not matched to a gene. Germline V gene lookup returns CDR1 MNHEY and CDR2 SVGEGT. The CDR3 reads CASSDTGGFQETQYF. The CDR3 bases are TGTGCCAGCAGTGATACAGGGGGCTTCCAAGAGACCCAGTACTTC.

This clonotype was observed a handful of times. V gene TRBV3-1 combines with J gene TRBJ2-6; D not certain. V lost 1 base to trimming and J lost 0 bases, with 4 bases between them. This CDR3 is built from 15 residues. Germline V gene sequence: CDR1 LGHDT, CDR2 YNNKEL (reference sequence). As DNA, the CDR3 is TGTGCCAGCAGCCAAGTCAGCTCTGGGGCCAACGTCCTGACTTTC. Residues: CASSQVSSGANVLTF. The full variable domain, its missing parts supplied by reference TRBV3-1 and TRBJ2-6, is DTAVSQTPKYLVTQMGNDKSIKCEQNLGHDTMYWYKQDSKKFLKIMFSYNNKELIINETVPNRFSPKSPDKAHLNLHINSLELGDSAVYFCASSQVSSGANVLTFGAGSRLTVL.

A word on this clonotype: A junction end diverges from the germline sequence, so it may reflect a read error. In DNA, the CDR3 is TGTGCCATCAGTCCGGTCGGATCAACTAATGAAAAACTGTTTTTT. It translates to CAISPVGSTNEKLFF. This chain connects TRBV6-6 to TRBJ1-4; no firm D call. The CDR3 runs 15 residues. Looked up from germline, CDR1 is MNHNY and CDR2 is SVGAGI (reference sequence).

Note on this clonotype: The missing conserved phenylalanine or tryptophan at the end of this CDR3 makes a read error likely. This CDR3 is CASSEFGMGEQYL. Written as DNA, the CDR3 is TGTGCCAGCAGTGAATTTGGAATGGGCGAGCAGTACCTC. V is TRBV25-1 and J is TRBJ2-7, with unresolved D. With 1 base removed from V and 6 bases from J, the gap between germline ends came to 10 bases. The CDR3 totals 13 residues. Germline V gives CDR1 MGHDK, CDR2 SYGVNS.

This chain links TRBV6-2 or TRBV6-3 with TRBJ2-7; a possible D gene is TRBD1 (5 bases). The CDR3 totals 16 residues. The ends were cut back, 1 base at V and 0 bases at J, with 13 bases in the middle. Germline V gives CDR1 MNHEY, CDR2 SVGEGT. CDR3 sequence: CASSYLRGFGSYEQYF. CDR3 sequence (DNA): TGTGCCAGCAGTTACTTAAGGGGATTTGGCTCCTACGAGCAGTACTTC.